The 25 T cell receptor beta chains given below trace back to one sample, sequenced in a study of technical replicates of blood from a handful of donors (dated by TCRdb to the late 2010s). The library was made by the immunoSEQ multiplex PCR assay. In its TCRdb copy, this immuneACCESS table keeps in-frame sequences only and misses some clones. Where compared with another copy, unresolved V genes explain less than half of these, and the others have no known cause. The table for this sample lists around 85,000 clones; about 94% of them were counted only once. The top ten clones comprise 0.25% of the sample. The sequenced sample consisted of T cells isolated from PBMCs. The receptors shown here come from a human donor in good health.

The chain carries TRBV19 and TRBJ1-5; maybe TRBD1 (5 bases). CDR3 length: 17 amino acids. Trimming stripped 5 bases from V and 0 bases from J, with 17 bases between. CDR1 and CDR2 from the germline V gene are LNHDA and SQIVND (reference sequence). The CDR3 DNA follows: TGTGCCAGTAGTCCGAGGCCAGGGCCGTATAGCAATCAGCCCCAGCATTTT. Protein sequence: CASSPRPGPYSNQPQHF.

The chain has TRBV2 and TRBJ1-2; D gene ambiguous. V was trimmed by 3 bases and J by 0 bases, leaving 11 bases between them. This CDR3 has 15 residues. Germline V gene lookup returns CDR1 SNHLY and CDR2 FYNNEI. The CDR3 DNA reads TGTGCCAGCAGTGATTATAGGAGATCTAACTATGGCTACACCTTC. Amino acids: CASSDYRRSNYGYTF.

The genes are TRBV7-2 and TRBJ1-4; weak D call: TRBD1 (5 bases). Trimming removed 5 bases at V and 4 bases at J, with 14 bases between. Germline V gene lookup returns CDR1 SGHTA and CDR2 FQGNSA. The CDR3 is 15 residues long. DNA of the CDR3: TGTGCCAGCAGCCGAAACGGGGGGTATAATGAAAAACTGTTTTTT. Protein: CASSRNGGYNEKLFF.

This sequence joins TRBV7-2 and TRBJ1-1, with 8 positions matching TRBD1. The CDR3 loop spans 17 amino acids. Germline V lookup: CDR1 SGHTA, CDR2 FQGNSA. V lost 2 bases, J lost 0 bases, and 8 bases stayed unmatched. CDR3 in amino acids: CASSLSPAGGMNTEAFF. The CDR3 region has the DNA TGTGCCAGCAGCTTAAGTCCTGCAGGGGGCATGAACACTGAAGCTTTCTTT.

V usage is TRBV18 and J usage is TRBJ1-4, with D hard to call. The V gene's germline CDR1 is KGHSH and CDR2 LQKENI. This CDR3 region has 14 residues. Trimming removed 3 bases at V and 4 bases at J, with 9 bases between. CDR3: CASSPSQINEKLFF. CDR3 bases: TGTGCCAGCTCACCTTCACAGATTAATGAAAAACTGTTTTTT.

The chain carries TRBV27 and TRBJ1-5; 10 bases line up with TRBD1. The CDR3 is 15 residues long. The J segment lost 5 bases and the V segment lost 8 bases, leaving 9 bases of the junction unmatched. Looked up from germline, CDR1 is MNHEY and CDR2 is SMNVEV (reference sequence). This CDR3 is CASGPLDRGHQPQHF. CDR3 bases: TGTGCCAGCGGACCGCTAGACAGGGGGCATCAGCCCCAGCATTTT.

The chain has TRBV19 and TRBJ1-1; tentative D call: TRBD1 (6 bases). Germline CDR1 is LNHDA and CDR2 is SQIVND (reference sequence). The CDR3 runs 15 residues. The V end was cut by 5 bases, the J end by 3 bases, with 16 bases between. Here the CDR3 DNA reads TGTGCCAGTAGTCCTCAGGGGCAGGCGCACACTGAAGCTTTCTTT. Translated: CASSPQGQAHTEAFF.

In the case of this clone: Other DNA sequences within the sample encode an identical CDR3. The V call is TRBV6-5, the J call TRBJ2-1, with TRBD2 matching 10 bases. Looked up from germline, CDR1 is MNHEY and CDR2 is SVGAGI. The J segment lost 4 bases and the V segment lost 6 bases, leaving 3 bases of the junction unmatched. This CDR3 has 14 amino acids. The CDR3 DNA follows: TGTGCCAGCAGCAGGACTAGCGGATACAATGAGCAGTTCTTC. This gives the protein CASSRTSGYNEQFF.

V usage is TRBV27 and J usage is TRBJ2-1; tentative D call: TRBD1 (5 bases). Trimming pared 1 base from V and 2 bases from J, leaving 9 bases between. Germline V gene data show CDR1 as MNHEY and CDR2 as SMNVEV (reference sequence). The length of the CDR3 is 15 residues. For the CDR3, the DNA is TGTGCCAGCAGTTTATTGGGGCCACCCTACAATGAGCAGTTCTTC. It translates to CASSLLGPPYNEQFF.

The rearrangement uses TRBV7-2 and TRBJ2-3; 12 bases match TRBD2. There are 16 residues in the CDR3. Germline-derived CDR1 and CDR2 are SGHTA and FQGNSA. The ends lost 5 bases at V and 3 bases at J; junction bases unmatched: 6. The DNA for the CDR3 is TGTGCCAGCAGCGCCGGACTAGCGGGGCGAACAGATACGCAGTATTTT. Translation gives CASSAGLAGRTDTQYF.

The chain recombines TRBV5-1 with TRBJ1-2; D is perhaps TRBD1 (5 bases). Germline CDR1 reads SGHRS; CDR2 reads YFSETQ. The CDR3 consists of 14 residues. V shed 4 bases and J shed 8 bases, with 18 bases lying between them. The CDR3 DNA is TGCGCCAGCAGCCCATCGACGGGGGTAGAGGGCTACACCTTC. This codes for CASSPSTGVEGYTF.

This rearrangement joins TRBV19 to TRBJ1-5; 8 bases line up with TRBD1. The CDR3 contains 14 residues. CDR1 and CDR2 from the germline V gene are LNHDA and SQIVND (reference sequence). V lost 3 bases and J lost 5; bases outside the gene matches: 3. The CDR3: CASSITGGHQPQHF. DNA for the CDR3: TGTGCCAGTAGTATCACAGGGGGACATCAGCCCCAGCATTTT.

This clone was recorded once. CDR3 sequence (DNA): TGTGCCAGCAGTTTAACCGGGAGCACAGATACGCAGTATTTT. Amino acid sequence: CASSLTGSTDTQYF. This chain links TRBV28 with TRBJ2-3; D uncertain. Germline V lookup: CDR1 MDHEN, CDR2 SYDVKM. V lost 2 bases and J 0 bases, leaving 6 bases between the germline ends. This CDR3 spans 14 amino acids.

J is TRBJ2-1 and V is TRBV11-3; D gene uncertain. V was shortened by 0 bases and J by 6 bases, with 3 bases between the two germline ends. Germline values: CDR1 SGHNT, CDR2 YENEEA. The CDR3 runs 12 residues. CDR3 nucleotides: TGTGCCAGCAGCTTAGATCGCAATGAGCAGTTCTTC. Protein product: CASSLDRNEQFF.

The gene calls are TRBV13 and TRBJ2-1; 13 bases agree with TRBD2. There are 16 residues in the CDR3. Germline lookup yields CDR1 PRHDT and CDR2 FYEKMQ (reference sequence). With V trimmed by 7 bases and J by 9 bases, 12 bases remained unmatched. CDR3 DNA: TGTGCCAGCACCCAACTCGGACTAGCGGGAGCGGGTGAGCAGTTCTTC. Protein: CASTQLGLAGAGEQFF.

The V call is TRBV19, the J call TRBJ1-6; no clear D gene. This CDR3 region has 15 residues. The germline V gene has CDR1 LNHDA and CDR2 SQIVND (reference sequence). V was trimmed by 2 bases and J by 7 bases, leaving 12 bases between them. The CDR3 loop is CASSITSGANSPLHF. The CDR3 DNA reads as TGTGCCAGTAGTATAACGTCAGGTGCAAATTCACCCCTCCACTTT.

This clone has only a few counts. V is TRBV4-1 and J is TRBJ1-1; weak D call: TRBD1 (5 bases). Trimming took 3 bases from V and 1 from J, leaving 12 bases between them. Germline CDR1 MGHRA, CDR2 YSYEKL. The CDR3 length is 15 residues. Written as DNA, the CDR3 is TGCGCCAGCAGCCATCCGAAGGGGAAGAACACTGAAGCTTTCTTT. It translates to CASSHPKGKNTEAFF.

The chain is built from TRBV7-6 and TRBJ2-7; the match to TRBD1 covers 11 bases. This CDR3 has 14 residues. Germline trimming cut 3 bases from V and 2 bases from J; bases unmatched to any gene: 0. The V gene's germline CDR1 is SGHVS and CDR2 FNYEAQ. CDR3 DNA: TGTGCCAGCAGCTTGGGACAGGGGGCCTACGAGCAGTACTTC. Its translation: CASSLGQGAYEQYF. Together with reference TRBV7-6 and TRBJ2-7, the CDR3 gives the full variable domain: GAGVSQSPRYKVTKRGQDVALRCDPISGHVSLYWYRQALGQGPEFLTYFNYEAQQDKSGLPNDRFSAERPEGSISTLTIQRTEQRDSAMYRCASSLGQGAYEQYFGPGTRLTVT.

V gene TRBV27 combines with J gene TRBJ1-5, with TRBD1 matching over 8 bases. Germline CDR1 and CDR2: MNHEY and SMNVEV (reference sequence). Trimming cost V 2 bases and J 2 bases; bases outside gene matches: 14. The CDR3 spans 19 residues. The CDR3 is CASSLRRDRPRGGNQPQHF. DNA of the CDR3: TGTGCCAGCAGTTTACGCCGGGACAGGCCCCGTGGGGGCAATCAGCCCCAGCATTTT.

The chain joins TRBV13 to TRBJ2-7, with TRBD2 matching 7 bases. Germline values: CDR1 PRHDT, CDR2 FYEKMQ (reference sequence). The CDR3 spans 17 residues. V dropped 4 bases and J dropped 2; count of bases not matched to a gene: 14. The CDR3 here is CASSSLRIGGGAYEQYF. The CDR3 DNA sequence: TGTGCCAGCAGCTCTCTCCGGATAGGCGGGGGAGCCTACGAGCAGTACTTC.

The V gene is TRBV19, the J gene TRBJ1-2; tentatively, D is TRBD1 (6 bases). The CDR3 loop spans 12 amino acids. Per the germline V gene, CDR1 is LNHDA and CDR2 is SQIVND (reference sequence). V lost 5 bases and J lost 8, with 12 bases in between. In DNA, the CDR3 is TGTGCCAGTAGTGGACAGTTGGACGGCTACACCTTC. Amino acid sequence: CASSGQLDGYTF.

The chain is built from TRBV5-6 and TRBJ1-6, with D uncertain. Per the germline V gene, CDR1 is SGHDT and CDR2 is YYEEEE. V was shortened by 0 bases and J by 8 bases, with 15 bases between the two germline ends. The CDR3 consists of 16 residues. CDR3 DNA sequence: TGTGCCAGCAGCTTGGTAACAGACCCTAATTATTCACCCCTCCACTTT. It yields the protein CASSLVTDPNYSPLHF.

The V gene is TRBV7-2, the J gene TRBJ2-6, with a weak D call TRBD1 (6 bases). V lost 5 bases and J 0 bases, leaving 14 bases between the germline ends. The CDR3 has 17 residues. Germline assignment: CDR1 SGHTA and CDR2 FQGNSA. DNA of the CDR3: TGTGCCAGCAGCCTGGCCGGGACATACTCTGGGGCCAACGTCCTGACTTTC. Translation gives CASSLAGTYSGANVLTF. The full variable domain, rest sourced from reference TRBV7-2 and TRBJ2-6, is GAGVSQSPSNKVTEKGKDVELRCDPISGHTALYWYRQSLGQGLEFLIYFQGNSAPDKSGLPSDRFSAERTGGSVSTLTIQRTQQEDSAVYLCASSLAGTYSGANVLTFGAGSRLTVL.

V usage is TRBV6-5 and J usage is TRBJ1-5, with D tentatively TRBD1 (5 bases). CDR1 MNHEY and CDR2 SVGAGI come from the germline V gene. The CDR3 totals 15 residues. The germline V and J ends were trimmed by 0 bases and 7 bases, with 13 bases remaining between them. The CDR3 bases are TGTGCCAGCAGTTACTCGAGATCAGGGTTCCAGCCCCAGCATTTT. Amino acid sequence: CASSYSRSGFQPQHF.

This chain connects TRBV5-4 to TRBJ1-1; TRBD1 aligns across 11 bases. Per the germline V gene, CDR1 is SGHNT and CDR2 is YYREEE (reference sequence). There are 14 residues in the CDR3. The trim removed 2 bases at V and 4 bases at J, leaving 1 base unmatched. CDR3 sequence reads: CASSFGTGGTEAFF. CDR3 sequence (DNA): TGTGCCAGCAGCTTCGGGACAGGGGGCACTGAAGCTTTCTTT.